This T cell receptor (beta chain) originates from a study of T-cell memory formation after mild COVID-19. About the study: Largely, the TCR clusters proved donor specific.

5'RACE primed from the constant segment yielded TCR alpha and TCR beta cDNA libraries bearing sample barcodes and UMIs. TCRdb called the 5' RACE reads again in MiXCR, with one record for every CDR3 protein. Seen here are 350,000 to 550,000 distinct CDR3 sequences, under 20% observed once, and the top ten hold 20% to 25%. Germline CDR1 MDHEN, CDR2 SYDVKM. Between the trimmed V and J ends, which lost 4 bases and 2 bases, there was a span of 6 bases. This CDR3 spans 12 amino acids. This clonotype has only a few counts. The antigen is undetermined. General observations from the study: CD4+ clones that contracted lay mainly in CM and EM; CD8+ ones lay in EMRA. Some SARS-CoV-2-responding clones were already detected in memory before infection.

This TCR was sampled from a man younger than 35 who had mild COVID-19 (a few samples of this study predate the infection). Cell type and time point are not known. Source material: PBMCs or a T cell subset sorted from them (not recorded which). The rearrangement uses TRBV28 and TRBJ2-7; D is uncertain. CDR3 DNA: TGTGCCAGCAGTTATTCCACCTACGAGCAGTACTTC. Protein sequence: CASSYSTYEQYF.